A single sample gave rise to the 28 T cell receptor beta chains below, sequenced in a study of CXCR3-negative and CXCR3-positive naive CD8 T cells. Notes on the study in general: The study found more hydrophobic TRB CDR3s in CXCR3-positive naive cells than in CXCR3-negative naive cells.

Each TRB cDNA library was prepared by 5' RACE (with UMI labels). TCRdb reworked the 5' RACE reads into one entry per CDR3 protein, no DNA. This sample contains approximately 90,000 distinct CDR3 sequences. Their antigens remain unidentified. The sequenced sample consisted of naive CXCR3+ CD8+ T cells from blood. Regarding subset: CD45RO-CCR7+CD27+CD95- naive CD8+ T cells expressing CXCR3 (TNR3+). Receptor source: a human donor in good health. Some clones in this sample may be carry-over from other donors' samples.

J is TRBJ2-7 and V is TRBV7-9; TCRdb designates TRBD2, a call that cannot be tested without DNA. The CDR3 runs to 14 residues. Germline CDR1 reads SEHNR; CDR2 reads FQNEAQ (reference sequence). The CDR3 is CASSLSSGSWEQYF.

The V call is TRBV7-2, the J call TRBJ2-5; the D call from TCRdb, TRBD1, cannot be confirmed without DNA. The CDR3 totals 12 residues. The germline CDR1 and CDR2 sequences are SGHTA and FQGNSA. The CDR3: CASSPDRATQYF.

V usage is TRBV7-6 and J usage is TRBJ2-1; absent DNA, TCRdb's TRBD2 call cannot be checked. The CDR3 has 13 amino acids. Looked up from germline, CDR1 is SGHVS and CDR2 is FNYEAQ. The CDR3: CASSFGGVSEQFF.

The chain employs TRBV3-1 and TRBJ2-1; TCRdb outputs TRBD2, but without DNA this stays unchecked. The CDR3 is 16 amino acids. The germline V gene has CDR1 LGHDT and CDR2 YNNKEL (reference sequence). CDR3 sequence reads: CASSQESSGVYNEQFF.

The chain joins TRBV30 to TRBJ2-5; TCRdb reports TRBD1, a call that lacks DNA to check it against. The germline V gene has CDR1 GTSNPN and CDR2 SVGIG (reference sequence). This CDR3 has 12 residues. This CDR3 is CAWSAGGETQYF.

V and J are TRBV25-1 and TRBJ2-7; TCRdb reports TRBD1, a call that lacks DNA to check it against. The CDR3 has 14 residues. The germline CDR1 and CDR2 sequences are MGHDK and SYGVNS. CDR3 sequence: CASSDTGAFYEQYF.

The chain couples TRBV23-1 to TRBJ2-2. TRBV23-1 is an ORF; its function is uncertain. This CDR3 spans 17 amino acids. This CDR3 reads CASSKRLDGSNTGELFF.

The gene calls are TRBV29-1 and TRBJ2-3. The germline gives CDR1 SQVTM, CDR2 ANQGSEA. There are 14 residues in the CDR3. CDR3 sequence: CSGDLASSTDTQYF.

The V and J genes are TRBV11-2 and TRBJ2-3; TCRdb lists TRBD2, though no DNA is available to test this call. This CDR3 contains 15 residues. Germline CDR1 is SGHAT and CDR2 is FQNNGV. The CDR3 spells CASSLYEGGTDTQYF.

The chain joins TRBV14 to TRBJ2-2; TCRdb's D gene call, TRBD2, goes unchecked for lack of DNA. CDR3 length: 21 residues. The germline V gene has CDR1 SGHDN and CDR2 FVKESK. The CDR3 is CASSLNPTSGGPGGWTGELFF.

The V and J genes are TRBV28 and TRBJ2-3; TCRdb indicates TRBD1, and absent DNA this call remains unverified. The CDR3 spans 16 residues. Looked up from germline, CDR1 is MDHEN and CDR2 is SYDVKM. CDR3 residues: CASSLGTGGAGDTQYF.

The genes are TRBV19 and TRBJ2-7; TCRdb gives TRBD2 as the D gene, but with no DNA this cannot be confirmed. The CDR3 is 14 residues long. The germline gives CDR1 LNHDA, CDR2 SQIVND (reference sequence). The chain's CDR3 is CASSPSGGSYEQYF.

The chain is built from TRBV28 and TRBJ1-6. CDR1 and CDR2 from the germline V gene are MDHEN and SYDVKM. The CDR3 consists of 12 residues. The CDR3 protein is CAGGGAGSPLHF.

The chain is built from TRBV5-5 and TRBJ2-7; TCRdb outputs TRBD2, but without DNA this stays unchecked. Germline-derived CDR1 and CDR2 are SGHKS and YYEKEE (reference sequence). The CDR3 spans 13 residues. The CDR3 reads CASSAGLADEQYF.

The rearrangement links TRBV27 to TRBJ2-1; TCRdb proposes TRBD1, but this gene call is untestable without DNA. Germline V gene lookup returns CDR1 MNHEY and CDR2 SMNVEV (reference sequence). The CDR3 sequence is 12 residues long. CDR3 region: CASSFSPHEQFF.

The chain links TRBV7-3 to TRBJ2-1; as DNA is missing, the TRBD2 call by TCRdb cannot be tested. This CDR3 comprises 15 residues. Germline values: CDR1 SGHTA, CDR2 FQGTGA. The CDR3 region is CASSSSPGRLNEQFF.

The chain combines TRBV5-1 with TRBJ2-7. The CDR3 covers 13 residues. Germline loops: CDR1 SGHRS, CDR2 YFSETQ. The CDR3: CASSLAASYEQYF.

The CDR3 reads CASSLVGHGYEQYF. This chain joins TRBV5-1 and TRBJ2-7; TCRdb indicates TRBD2, and absent DNA this call remains unverified. This CDR3 spans 14 amino acids. Per the germline V gene, CDR1 is SGHRS and CDR2 is YFSETQ.

The V call is TRBV7-9, the J call TRBJ2-3; as DNA is missing, the TRBD1 call by TCRdb cannot be tested. The CDR3 covers 13 residues. Germline V gene lookup returns CDR1 SEHNR and CDR2 FQNEAQ (reference sequence). CDR3 loop: CASTPYGGDTQYF.

This CDR3 is CASSFQQGDEQYF. The chain has TRBV7-8 and TRBJ2-7; TCRdb proposes TRBD1, but this gene call is untestable without DNA. CDR3 length: 13 amino acids. Germline V gene lookup returns CDR1 SGHVS and CDR2 FQNEAQ. Combining the CDR3 with reference TRBV7-8 and TRBJ2-7 gives the whole variable domain GAGVSQSPRYKVAKRGQDVALRCDPISGHVSLFWYQQALGQGPEFLTYFQNEAQLDKSGLPSDRFFAERPEGSVSTLKIQRTQQEDSAVYLCASSFQQGDEQYFGPGTRLTVT.

This chain connects TRBV28 to TRBJ2-1. The germline V gene encodes CDR1 MDHEN and CDR2 SYDVKM. CDR3 length: 15 amino acids. The CDR3 sequence is CASSSEFAALNEQFF.

V usage is TRBV29-1 and J usage is TRBJ2-1; TCRdb reports TRBD1, a call that lacks DNA to check it against. The length of the CDR3 is 13 residues. Looked up from germline, CDR1 is SQVTM and CDR2 is ANQGSEA. The CDR3 spells CSALVSSYNEQFF.

The genes are TRBV6-2 or TRBV6-3 and TRBJ2-7. The CDR3 loop spans 12 amino acids. Germline assignment: CDR1 MNHEY and CDR2 SVGEGT. CDR3: CASSYGLGEQYF.

The chain recombines TRBV30 with TRBJ1-1; TCRdb designates TRBD1, a call that cannot be tested without DNA. This CDR3 spans 15 amino acids. The germline V gene encodes CDR1 GTSNPN and CDR2 SVGIG (reference sequence). This chain's CDR3 is CAWSRFPGIPAEAFF. The full variable domain, with the rest looked up from reference TRBV30 and TRBJ1-1, is SQTIHQWPATLVQPVGSPLSLECTVEGTSNPNLYWYRQAAGRGLQLLFYSVGIGQISSEVPQNLSASRPQDRQFILSSKKLLLSDSGFYLCAWSRFPGIPAEAFFGQGTRLTVV.

This CDR3 is CASSSRVFHEQYF. The chain couples TRBV27 to TRBJ2-7; checking the TCRdb D call of TRBD1 is not possible without DNA. Germline-derived CDR1 and CDR2 are MNHEY and SMNVEV (reference sequence). This CDR3 has 13 amino acids.

The V and J genes are TRBV5-4 and TRBJ2-3. CDR1 SGHNT and CDR2 YYREEE come from the germline V gene (reference sequence). The CDR3 runs to 12 residues. CDR3 in amino acids: CASSLLSDTQYF.

J is TRBJ2-1 and V is TRBV29-1; the D call from TCRdb, TRBD2, cannot be confirmed without DNA. CDR1 SQVTM and CDR2 ANQGSEA come from the germline V gene. This CDR3 contains 14 residues. CDR3 amino acids: CSVELAVVYNEQLF.

The rearrangement uses TRBV4-1 and TRBJ2-1. Looked up from germline, CDR1 is MGHRA and CDR2 is YSYEKL. The CDR3 is 14 residues long. This CDR3 is CASSLGISYNEQFF.